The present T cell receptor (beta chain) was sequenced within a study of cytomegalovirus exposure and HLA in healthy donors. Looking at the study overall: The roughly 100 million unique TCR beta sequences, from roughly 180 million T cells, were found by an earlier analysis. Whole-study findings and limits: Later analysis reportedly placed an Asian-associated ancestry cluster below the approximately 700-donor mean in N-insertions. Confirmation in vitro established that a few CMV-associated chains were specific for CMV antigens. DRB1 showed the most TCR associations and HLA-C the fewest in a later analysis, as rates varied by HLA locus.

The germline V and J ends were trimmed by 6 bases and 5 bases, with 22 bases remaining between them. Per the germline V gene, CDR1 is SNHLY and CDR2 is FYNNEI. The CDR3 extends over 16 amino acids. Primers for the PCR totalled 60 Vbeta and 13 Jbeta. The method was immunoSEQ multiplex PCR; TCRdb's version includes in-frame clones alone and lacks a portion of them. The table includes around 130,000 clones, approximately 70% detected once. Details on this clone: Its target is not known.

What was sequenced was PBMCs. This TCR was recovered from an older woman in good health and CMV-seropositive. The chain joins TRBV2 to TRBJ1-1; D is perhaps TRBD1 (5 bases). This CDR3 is CASRPGSWGGMTEAFF. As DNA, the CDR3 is TGTGCCAGCAGGCCGGGCAGTTGGGGGGGAATGACTGAAGCTTTCTTT.